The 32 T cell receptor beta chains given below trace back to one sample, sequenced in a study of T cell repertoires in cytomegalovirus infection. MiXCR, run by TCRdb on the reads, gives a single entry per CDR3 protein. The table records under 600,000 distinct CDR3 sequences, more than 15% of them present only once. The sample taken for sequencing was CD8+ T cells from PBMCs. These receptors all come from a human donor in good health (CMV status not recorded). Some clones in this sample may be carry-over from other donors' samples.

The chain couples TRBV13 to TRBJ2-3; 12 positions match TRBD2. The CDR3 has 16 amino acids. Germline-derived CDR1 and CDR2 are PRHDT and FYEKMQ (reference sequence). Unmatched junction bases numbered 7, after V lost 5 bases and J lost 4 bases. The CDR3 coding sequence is TGTGCCAGCAGCCATTCTAGCGGGAGGGCCCCAGATACGCAGTATTTT. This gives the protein CASSHSSGRAPDTQYF.

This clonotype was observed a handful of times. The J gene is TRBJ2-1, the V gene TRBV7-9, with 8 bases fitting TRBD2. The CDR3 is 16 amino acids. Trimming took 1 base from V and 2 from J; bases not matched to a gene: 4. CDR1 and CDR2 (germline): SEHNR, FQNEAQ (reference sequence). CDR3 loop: CASSLVPGGAYNEQFF. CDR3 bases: TGTGCCAGCAGCTTAGTCCCCGGGGGGGCCTACAATGAGCAGTTCTTC.

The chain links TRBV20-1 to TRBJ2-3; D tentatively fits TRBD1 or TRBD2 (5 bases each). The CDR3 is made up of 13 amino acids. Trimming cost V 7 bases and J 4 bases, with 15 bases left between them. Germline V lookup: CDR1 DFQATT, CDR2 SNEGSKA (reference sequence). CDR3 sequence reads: CSGDGLVPDTQYF. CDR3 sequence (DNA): TGCAGTGGGGACGGCCTGGTCCCAGATACGCAGTATTTT.

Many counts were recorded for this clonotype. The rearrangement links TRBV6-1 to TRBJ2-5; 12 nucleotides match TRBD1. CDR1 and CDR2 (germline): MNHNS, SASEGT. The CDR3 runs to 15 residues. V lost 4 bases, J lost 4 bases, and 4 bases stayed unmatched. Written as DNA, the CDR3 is TGTGCCAGCAGTGGGGACAGGGGGCGCGTAGAGACCCAGTACTTC. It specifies CASSGDRGRVETQYF.

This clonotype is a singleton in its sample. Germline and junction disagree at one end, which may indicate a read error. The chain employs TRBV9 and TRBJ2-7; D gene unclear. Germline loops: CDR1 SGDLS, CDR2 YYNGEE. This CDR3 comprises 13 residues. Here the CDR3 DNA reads TGTGCCAGCGGAGTCAGGCGGACCTACGAGCGGTACTTC. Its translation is CASGVRRTYERYF.

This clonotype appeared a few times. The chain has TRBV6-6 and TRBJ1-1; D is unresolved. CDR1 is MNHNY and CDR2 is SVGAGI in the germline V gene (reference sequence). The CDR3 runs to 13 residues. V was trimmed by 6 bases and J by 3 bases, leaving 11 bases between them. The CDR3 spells CASSPREYTEAFF. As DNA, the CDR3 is TGTGCCAGCAGCCCCCGGGAGTACACTGAAGCTTTCTTT.

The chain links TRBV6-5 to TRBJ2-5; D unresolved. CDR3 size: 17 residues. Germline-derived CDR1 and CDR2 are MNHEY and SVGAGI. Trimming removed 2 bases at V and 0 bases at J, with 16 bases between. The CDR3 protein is CASSYEPPGPYQETQYF. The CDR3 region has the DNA TGTGCCAGCAGTTACGAGCCCCCGGGCCCGTACCAAGAGACCCAGTACTTC.

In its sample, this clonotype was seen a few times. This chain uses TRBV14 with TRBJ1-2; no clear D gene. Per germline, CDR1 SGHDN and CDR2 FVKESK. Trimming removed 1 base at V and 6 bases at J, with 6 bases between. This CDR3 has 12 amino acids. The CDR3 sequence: CASSQGLNGYTF. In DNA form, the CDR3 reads TGTGCCAGCAGCCAAGGGCTCAATGGCTACACCTTC.

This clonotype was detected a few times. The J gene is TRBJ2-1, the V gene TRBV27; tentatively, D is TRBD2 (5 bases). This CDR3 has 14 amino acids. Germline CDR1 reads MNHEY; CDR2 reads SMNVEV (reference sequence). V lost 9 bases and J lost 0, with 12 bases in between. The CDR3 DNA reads TGTGCCAGTAGGAGCGGAGGCTCCTACAATGAGCAGTTCTTC. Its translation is CASRSGGSYNEQFF.

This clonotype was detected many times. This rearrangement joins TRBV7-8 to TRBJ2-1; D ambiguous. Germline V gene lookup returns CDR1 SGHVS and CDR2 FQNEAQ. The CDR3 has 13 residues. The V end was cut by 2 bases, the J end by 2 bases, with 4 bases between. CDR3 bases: TGTGCCAGCAGCTTAATCCCCTACAATGAGCAGTTCTTC. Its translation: CASSLIPYNEQFF.

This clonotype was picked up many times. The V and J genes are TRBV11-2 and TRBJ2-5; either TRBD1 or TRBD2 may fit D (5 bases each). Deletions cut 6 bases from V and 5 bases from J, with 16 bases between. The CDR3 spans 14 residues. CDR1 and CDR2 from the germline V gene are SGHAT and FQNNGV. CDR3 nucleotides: TGTGCCAGCAGGCCCGAGGTTTGGGGGGAGACCCAGTACTTC. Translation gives CASRPEVWGETQYF.

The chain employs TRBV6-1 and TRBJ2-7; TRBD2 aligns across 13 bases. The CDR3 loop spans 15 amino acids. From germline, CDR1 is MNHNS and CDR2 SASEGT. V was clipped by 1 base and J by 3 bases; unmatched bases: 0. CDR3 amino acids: CASSEGTSGGYEQYF. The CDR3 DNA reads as TGTGCCAGCAGTGAAGGGACTAGCGGGGGCTACGAGCAGTACTTC.

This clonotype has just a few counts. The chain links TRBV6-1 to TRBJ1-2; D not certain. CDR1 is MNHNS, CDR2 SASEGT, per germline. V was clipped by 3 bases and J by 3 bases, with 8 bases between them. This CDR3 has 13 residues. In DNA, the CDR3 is TGTGCCAGCAGTGATGCAGGCTACTATGGCTACACCTTC. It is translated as CASSDAGYYGYTF.

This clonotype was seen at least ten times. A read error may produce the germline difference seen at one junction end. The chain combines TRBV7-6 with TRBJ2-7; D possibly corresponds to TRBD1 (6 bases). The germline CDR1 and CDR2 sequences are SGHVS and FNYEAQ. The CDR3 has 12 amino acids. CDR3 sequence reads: CASSSDNRDWDF. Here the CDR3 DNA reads TGTGCCAGCAGTTCAGACAACAGGGATTGGGACTTC.

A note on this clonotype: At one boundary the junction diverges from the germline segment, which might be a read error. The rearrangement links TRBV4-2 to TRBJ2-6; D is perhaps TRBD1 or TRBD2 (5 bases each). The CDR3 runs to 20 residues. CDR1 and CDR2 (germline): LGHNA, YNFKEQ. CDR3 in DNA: TGTGCCAGCAGCCAAGATTGGGAGAGGGGTGTGTACTCTGGGGCAAACGTCCCGACTTTC. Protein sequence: CASSQDWERGVYSGANVPTF.

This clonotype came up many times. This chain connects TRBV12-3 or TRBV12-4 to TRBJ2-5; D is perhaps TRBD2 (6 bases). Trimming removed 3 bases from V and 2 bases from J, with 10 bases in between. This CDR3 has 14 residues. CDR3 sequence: CASSLGGKQETQYF. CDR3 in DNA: TGTGCCAGCAGTTTGGGCGGGAAACAAGAGACCCAGTACTTC.

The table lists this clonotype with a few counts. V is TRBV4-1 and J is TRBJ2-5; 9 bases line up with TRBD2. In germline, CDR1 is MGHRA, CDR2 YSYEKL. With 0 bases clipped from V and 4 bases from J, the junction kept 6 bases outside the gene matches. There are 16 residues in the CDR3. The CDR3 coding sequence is TGCGCCAGCAGCCAAGAGTCTGCGGGAGGGGGAGAGACCCAGTACTTC. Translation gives CASSQESAGGGETQYF.

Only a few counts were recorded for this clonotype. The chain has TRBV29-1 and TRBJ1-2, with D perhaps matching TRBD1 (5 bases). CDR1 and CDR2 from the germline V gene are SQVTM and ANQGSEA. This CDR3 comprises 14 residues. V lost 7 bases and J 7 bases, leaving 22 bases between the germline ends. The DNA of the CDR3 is TGCAGCGCCCTGGGGGAGGGGAAGCTCTCTGGCTACACCTTC. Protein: CSALGEGKLSGYTF. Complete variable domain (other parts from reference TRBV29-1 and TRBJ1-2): SAVISQKPSRDICQRGTSLTIQCQVDSQVTMMFWYRQQPGQSLTLIATANQGSEATYESGFVIDKFPISRPNLTFSTLTVSNMSPEDSSIYLCSALGEGKLSGYTFGSGTRLTVV.

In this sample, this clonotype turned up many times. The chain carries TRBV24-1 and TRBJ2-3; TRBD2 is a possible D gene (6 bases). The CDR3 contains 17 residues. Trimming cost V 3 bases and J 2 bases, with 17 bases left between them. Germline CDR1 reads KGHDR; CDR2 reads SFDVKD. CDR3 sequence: CATSDGRAGWITDTQYF. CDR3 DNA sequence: TGTGCCACCAGTGATGGCCGGGCGGGGTGGATCACAGATACGCAGTATTTT.

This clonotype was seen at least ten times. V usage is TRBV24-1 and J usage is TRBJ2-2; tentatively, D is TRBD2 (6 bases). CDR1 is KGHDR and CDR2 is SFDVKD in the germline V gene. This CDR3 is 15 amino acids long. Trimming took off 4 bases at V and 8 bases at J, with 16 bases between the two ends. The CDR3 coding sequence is TGTGCCACCAGTGAGCACCGGGACTCCTGGGGGGAGCTGTTTTTT. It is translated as CATSEHRDSWGELFF.

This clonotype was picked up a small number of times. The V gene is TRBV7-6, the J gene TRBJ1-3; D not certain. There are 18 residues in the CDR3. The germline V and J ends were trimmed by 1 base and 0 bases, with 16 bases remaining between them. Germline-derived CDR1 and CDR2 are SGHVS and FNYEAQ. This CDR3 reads CASSLDSGGAFSGNTIYF. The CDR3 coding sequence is TGTGCCAGCAGCTTAGATAGCGGAGGAGCCTTCTCTGGAAACACCATATATTTT.

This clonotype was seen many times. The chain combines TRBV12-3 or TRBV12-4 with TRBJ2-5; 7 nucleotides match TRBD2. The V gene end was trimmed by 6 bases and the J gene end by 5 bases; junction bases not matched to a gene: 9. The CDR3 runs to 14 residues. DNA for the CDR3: TGTGCCAGCAGCCCGGGAGGTTACCGGGAGACCCAGTACTTC. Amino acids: CASSPGGYRETQYF.

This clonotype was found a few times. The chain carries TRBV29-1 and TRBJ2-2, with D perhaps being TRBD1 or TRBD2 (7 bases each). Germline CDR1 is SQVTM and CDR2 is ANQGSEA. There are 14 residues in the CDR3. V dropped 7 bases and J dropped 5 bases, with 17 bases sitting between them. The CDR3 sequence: CSAYRGAGTGELFF. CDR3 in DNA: TGCAGCGCATACAGGGGAGCGGGAACCGGGGAGCTGTTTTTT.

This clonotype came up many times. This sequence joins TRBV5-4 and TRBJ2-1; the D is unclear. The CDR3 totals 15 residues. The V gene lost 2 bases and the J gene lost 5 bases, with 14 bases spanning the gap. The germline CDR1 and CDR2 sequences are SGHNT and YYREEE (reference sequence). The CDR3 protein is CASSFPGESDNEQFF. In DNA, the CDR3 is TGTGCCAGCAGCTTCCCCGGAGAATCGGACAATGAGCAGTTCTTC. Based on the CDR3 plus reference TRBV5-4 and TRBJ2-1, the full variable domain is ETGVTQSPTHLIKTRGQQVTLRCSSQSGHNTVSWYQQALGQGPQFIFQYYREEENGRGNFPPRFSGLQFPNYSSELNVNALELDDSALYLCASSFPGESDNEQFFGPGTRLTVL.

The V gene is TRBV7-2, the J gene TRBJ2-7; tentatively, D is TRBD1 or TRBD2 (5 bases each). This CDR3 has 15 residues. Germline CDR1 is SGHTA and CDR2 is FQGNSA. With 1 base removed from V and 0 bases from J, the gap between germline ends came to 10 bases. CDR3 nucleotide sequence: TGTGCCAGCAGCTTAGTCGCAGGGAGCTCCTACGAGCAGTACTTC. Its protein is CASSLVAGSSYEQYF.

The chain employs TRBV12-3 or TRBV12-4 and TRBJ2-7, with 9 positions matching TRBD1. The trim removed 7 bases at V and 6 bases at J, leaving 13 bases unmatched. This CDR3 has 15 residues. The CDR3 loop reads CASTLTGTGKCEQYF. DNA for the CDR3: TGTGCCAGCACTCTTACCGGGACAGGGAAGTGCGAGCAGTACTTC.

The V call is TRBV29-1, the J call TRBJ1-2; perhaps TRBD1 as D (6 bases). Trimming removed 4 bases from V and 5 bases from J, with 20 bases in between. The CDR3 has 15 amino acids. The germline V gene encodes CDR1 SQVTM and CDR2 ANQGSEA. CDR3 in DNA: TGCAGCGTTGTGGAAGTGGACAGATTGGCTTATGGCTACACCTTC. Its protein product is CSVVEVDRLAYGYTF. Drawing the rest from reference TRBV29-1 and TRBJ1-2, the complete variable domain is SAVISQKPSRDICQRGTSLTIQCQVDSQVTMMFWYRQQPGQSLTLIATANQGSEATYESGFVIDKFPISRPNLTFSTLTVSNMSPEDSSIYLCSVVEVDRLAYGYTFGSGTRLTVV.

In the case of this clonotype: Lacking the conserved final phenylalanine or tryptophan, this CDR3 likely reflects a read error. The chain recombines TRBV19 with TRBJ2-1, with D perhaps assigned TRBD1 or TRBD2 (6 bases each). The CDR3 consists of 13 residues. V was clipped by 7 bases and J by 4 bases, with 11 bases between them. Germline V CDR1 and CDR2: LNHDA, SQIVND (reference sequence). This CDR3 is CASNEGGYNEQFL. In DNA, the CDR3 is TGTGCCAGTAATGAGGGGGGATACAATGAGCAGTTCTTA.

The CDR3 nucleotides read TGTGCCAGCAGCCCCCGGGACAGGGGGCTTCTGGACACTGAAGCTTTCTTT. This translates into CASSPRDRGLLDTEAFF. This sequence joins TRBV9 and TRBJ1-1, with 12 bases that match TRBD1. CDR1 is SGDLS, CDR2 YYNGEE, per germline. V was pared by 4 bases and J by 3 bases, with 10 bases of the junction left unmatched. The CDR3 length is 17 residues.

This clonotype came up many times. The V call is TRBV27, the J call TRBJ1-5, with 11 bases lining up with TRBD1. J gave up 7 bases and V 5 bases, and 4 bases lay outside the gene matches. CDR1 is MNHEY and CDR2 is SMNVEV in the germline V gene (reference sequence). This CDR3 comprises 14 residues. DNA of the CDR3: TGTGCCAGCAGTATGGGACAGGGGGGACAGCCCCAGCATTTT. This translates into CASSMGQGGQPQHF.

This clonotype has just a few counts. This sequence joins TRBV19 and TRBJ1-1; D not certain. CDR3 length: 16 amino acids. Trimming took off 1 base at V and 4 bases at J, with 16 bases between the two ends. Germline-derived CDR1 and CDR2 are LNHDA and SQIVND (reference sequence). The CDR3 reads CASSIAWAERGTEAFF. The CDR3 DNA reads TGTGCCAGTAGTATAGCTTGGGCAGAGAGAGGCACTGAAGCTTTCTTT.

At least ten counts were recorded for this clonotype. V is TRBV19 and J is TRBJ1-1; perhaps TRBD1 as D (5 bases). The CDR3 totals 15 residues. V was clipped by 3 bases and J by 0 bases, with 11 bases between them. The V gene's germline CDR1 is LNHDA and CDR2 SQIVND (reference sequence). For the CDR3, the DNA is TGTGCCAGTAGTATTCATCAGGGAGTGAACACTGAAGCTTTCTTT. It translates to CASSIHQGVNTEAFF.